Listed here are 16 T cell receptor beta chains from one sample, sequenced in a study of T cells in Graves' hyperthyroidism and ophthalmopathy. TCR beta CDR3 regions were amplified from RNA. In the first-round RT-PCR of the TCR CDR3, the HTBI primer set was used. TCRdb used MiXCR to reprocess the multiplex PCR reads, holding one entry per CDR3 protein. The table records approximately 510,000 distinct CDR3 sequences, around 21% of them present only once. Sample: blood. These receptors came from a man younger than 30 with Graves' hyperthyroidism.

At least ten counts were recorded for this clonotype. The V and J genes are TRBV6-2 or TRBV6-3 and TRBJ2-4, with a weak D call TRBD2 (5 bases). Looked up from germline, CDR1 is MNHEY and CDR2 is SVGEGT. The CDR3 is 15 amino acids. Trimming removed 2 bases at V and 8 bases at J, with 16 bases between. CDR3 loop: CASSYLPGSGDIQYF. CDR3 nucleotides: TGTGCCAGCAGTTACCTACCGGGGAGTGGGGACATTCAGTACTTC.

The chain has TRBV10-3 and TRBJ2-5; D remains unclear. Germline CDR1 reads ENHRY; CDR2 reads SYGVKD. The V end was cut by 6 bases, the J end by 4 bases, with 12 bases between. The CDR3 consists of 13 residues. CDR3 bases: TGTGCCATCAGCAATGGGGTGGGAGAGACCCAGTACTTC. It yields the protein CAISNGVGETQYF.

This clonotype came up a few times. The chain joins TRBV4-1 to TRBJ1-1, with a possible D match to TRBD1 (6 bases). Between the trimmed V and J ends, which lost 6 bases and 3 bases, there was a span of 23 bases. This CDR3 is 17 amino acids long. Per germline, CDR1 MGHRA and CDR2 YSYEKL. The CDR3 bases are TGCGCCAGCAGTGGGGGGGGCAGGGTGTTTAGATACACTGAAGCTTTCTTT. Translation gives CASSGGGRVFRYTEAFF.

This clonotype was picked up many times. The chain is built from TRBV7-8 and TRBJ2-5, with 8 bases identical to TRBD2. J was trimmed by 1 base and V by 5 bases; bases with no gene match: 6. Per the germline V gene, CDR1 is SGHVS and CDR2 is FQNEAQ. The CDR3 loop spans 15 amino acids. As DNA, the CDR3 is TGTGCCAGCAGCGATTCGCGGGGGGCCCAAGAGACCCAGTACTTC. This sequence encodes CASSDSRGAQETQYF.

This clonotype was seen repeatedly, ten times or more. The rearrangement joins TRBV28 to TRBJ1-1; tentative D call: TRBD1 (5 bases). This CDR3 is built from 14 residues. Germline V lookup: CDR1 MDHEN, CDR2 SYDVKM. V was clipped by 4 bases and J by 5 bases, with 14 bases between them. CDR3 DNA: TGTGCCAGCAGTTCGCTCGGGGGGAGGACTGAAGCTTTCTTT. This encodes CASSSLGGRTEAFF. Supplemented by reference TRBV28 and TRBJ1-1, the full variable domain reads DVKVTQSSRYLVKRTGEKVFLECVQDMDHENMFWYRQDPGLGLRLIYFSYDVKMKEKGDIPEGYSVSREKKERFSLILESASTNQTSMYLCASSSLGGRTEAFFGQGTRLTVV.

The rearrangement links TRBV4-1 to TRBJ1-1, with TRBD1 as a possible D gene (6 bases). Per germline, CDR1 MGHRA and CDR2 YSYEKL. V was shortened by 2 bases and J by 5 bases, with 21 bases between the two germline ends. The CDR3 extends over 17 amino acids. The CDR3 bases are TGCGCCAGCAGCCAAAGGGGTTTACAGGGTAGTAATACTGAAGCTTTCTTT. Protein sequence: CASSQRGLQGSNTEAFF.

The genes are TRBV5-4 and TRBJ1-6; 8 bases are shared with TRBD1. The CDR3 is made up of 15 amino acids. In germline, CDR1 is SGHNT, CDR2 YYREEE (reference sequence). V gave up 3 bases and J gave up 5 bases; unmatched junction bases: 4. In DNA form, the CDR3 reads TGTGCCAGCAGCTCTCCGGGACAGGATAATTCACCCCTCCACTTT. This codes for CASSSPGQDNSPLHF.

This clonotype was recorded many times. The genes are TRBV9 and TRBJ1-2, with a tentative D call TRBD1 (6 bases). The V and J ends lost 3 bases and 0 bases respectively, with 12 bases between them. The CDR3 extends over 15 amino acids. Germline lookup yields CDR1 SGDLS and CDR2 YYNGEE. The CDR3 region has the DNA TGTGCCAGCAGCGGTTACAGGGATACTAACTATGGCTACACCTTC. Protein sequence: CASSGYRDTNYGYTF.

This chain connects TRBV15 to TRBJ2-3; weak D call: TRBD2 (5 bases). This CDR3 region has 15 residues. V was pared by 0 bases and J by 2 bases, with 9 bases between. CDR1 and CDR2 from the germline V gene are LNHNV and YYDKDF (reference sequence). The CDR3 here is CATSRDVLATDTQYF. For the CDR3, the DNA is TGTGCCACCAGCAGAGATGTCCTAGCCACAGATACGCAGTATTTT.

This chain uses TRBV5-1 with TRBJ1-5, with D possibly being TRBD1 (6 bases). CDR1 is SGHRS and CDR2 is YFSETQ in the germline V gene. With 3 bases removed from V and 7 bases from J, the gap between germline ends came to 14 bases. The CDR3 is 14 residues long. This CDR3 is CASSWGDIGQPQHF. The CDR3 DNA sequence: TGCGCCAGCAGCTGGGGGGACATCGGGCAGCCCCAGCATTTT.

This clonotype was seen at least ten times. V is TRBV20-1 and J is TRBJ1-5; the match to TRBD1 covers 8 bases. The CDR3 has 13 residues. In germline, CDR1 is DFQATT, CDR2 SNEGSKA (reference sequence). V dropped 5 bases and J dropped 6; count of bases not matched to a gene: 6. CDR3 sequence reads: CSAWTGRGQPQHF. The CDR3 region has the DNA TGCAGTGCTTGGACAGGGAGGGGTCAGCCCCAGCATTTT.

This clonotype showed up many times. The genes are TRBV28 and TRBJ2-7; 7 bases match TRBD1. This CDR3 region has 12 residues. The trim removed 6 bases at V and 9 bases at J, leaving 8 bases unmatched. Per the germline V gene, CDR1 is MDHEN and CDR2 is SYDVKM. Here the CDR3 reads CASRRQGWSQYF. CDR3 in DNA: TGTGCCAGCAGGAGACAGGGATGGTCGCAGTACTTC.

The rearrangement uses TRBV18 and TRBJ1-5; no firm D call. The CDR3 consists of 13 residues. V dropped 3 bases and J dropped 4 bases, with 7 bases sitting between them. Germline V gives CDR1 KGHSH, CDR2 LQKENI. CDR3 loop: CASSPQVNQPQHF. The CDR3 DNA follows: TGTGCCAGCTCACCCCAGGTGAATCAGCCCCAGCATTTT.

This clonotype was seen ten or more times. The CDR3 reads CASSFQGEETQYF. The CDR3 nucleotides are TGTGCCAGCAGTTTTCAGGGCGAAGAGACCCAGTACTTC. The J gene is TRBJ2-5, the V gene TRBV6-5; D might be TRBD1 (5 bases). V was pared by 4 bases and J by 3 bases, with 9 bases between. This CDR3 is 13 amino acids long. Germline CDR1 and CDR2: MNHEY and SVGAGI.

Points on this clonotype: A clone one base away is much larger, so this may be a read error. The chain carries TRBV12-3 or TRBV12-4 and TRBJ1-1; tentative D call: TRBD1 (6 bases). CDR3 length equals 15 residues. The CDR3 nucleotides read TGTGCCAGCAGCTCTCTCTCAGGGGAATACACTGAAGCTATCTTT. As protein: CASSSLSGEYTEAIF.

There are many counts of this clonotype. This chain links TRBV7-2 with TRBJ2-5; 8 bases match TRBD1. The CDR3 has 13 amino acids. The V and J ends lost 4 bases and 10 bases, in that order; junction bases with no gene match: 8. Germline lookup yields CDR1 SGHTA and CDR2 FQGNSA. The CDR3 spells CASSSVGQAIQYF. In DNA, the CDR3 is TGTGCCAGCAGCTCGGTGGGACAGGCGATCCAGTACTTC.